This TCR beta chain derives from a study of OX40 agonist ivuxolimab in advanced cancers. The wider study: The patients received agonistic anti-OX40 (CD134) antibody ivuxolimab.

This CDR3 has 15 residues. The germline V and J ends were trimmed by 1 base and 3 bases, with 12 bases remaining between them. The germline V gene has CDR1 MNHNY and CDR2 SVGAGI (reference sequence). If patients had autoimmune disease history or systemic immunosuppression, they were excluded. Profiled with immunoSEQ multiplex PCR; TCRdb holds only in-frame clones, not every one. The sample includes roughly 61,000 clones, 92% of them seen just once. The specimen was CD4+ or CD8+ T cells sorted from blood, collected in a trial of the OX40 agonist ivuxolimab. The source is an adult with an advanced solid tumor such as melanoma, head and neck, liver or kidney cancer. This chain links TRBV6-6 with TRBJ2-5, with a weak D call TRBD1 (6 bases). CDR3 protein: CASSYYRDRKETQYF. CDR3 in DNA: TGTGCCAGCAGTTACTACAGGGATCGCAAAGAGACCCAGTACTTC.